These 3 T cell receptor beta chains share one sample of origin, sequenced in a study of shared clonotypes between healthy human individuals. Libraries were prepared by immunoSEQ multiplex PCR; TCRdb keeps only in-frame clonotypes and omits some of them. The table records roughly 1 million clones, roughly 75% of them present only once. Specimen: memory CD4+ T cells sorted from blood. The subset here: CD45RA-negative fraction. Every receptor here comes from a man aged 18 to 35 in good health.

Note on this clone: Mismatch with germline at one junction end may stem from a read error. The V call is TRBV10-1, the J call TRBJ2-2, with D maybe TRBD2 (5 bases). Germline lookup yields CDR1 WNHNN and CDR2 SYGVQD (reference sequence). This CDR3 spans 11 amino acids. The CDR3 DNA reads as TGCGCCAGCACAGAACACCGGGGAGCTGTTTTT. Protein: CASTEHRGAVF.

CDR3 amino acids: CSVVAGGIETQYF. In DNA, the CDR3 is TGCAGCGTTGTGGCAGGGGGCATCGAGACCCAGTACTTC. The V and J genes are TRBV29-1 and TRBJ2-5, with 8 nucleotides matching TRBD1. The V and J ends lost 4 bases and 5 bases, in that order; junction bases with no gene match: 6. The CDR3 extends over 13 amino acids. Germline V CDR1 and CDR2: SQVTM, ANQGSEA.

This chain's CDR3 is CASRYKGRGYEQYF. CDR3 DNA: TGTGCCAGCAGATACAAGGGGAGAGGTTACGAGCAGTACTTC. J is TRBJ2-7 and V is TRBV27; either TRBD1 or TRBD2 may supply D (5 bases each). CDR1 is MNHEY and CDR2 is SMNVEV in the germline V gene (reference sequence). V dropped 6 bases and J dropped 4 bases, with 16 bases sitting between them. The CDR3 sequence is 14 residues long.